Presented here are 5 T cell receptor beta chains from one specimen sequenced in a study of control samples from healthy donors and cancer patients. Clones were sequenced by immunoSEQ multiplex PCR, and TCRdb holds only the in-frame ones, with some missing. This listing includes some 190,000 clones. The specimen was blood. The receptors here all came from a woman aged 25-40 years in good health.

The CDR3 DNA reads TGTGCCAGAGTACGGAGTAGCACAGATACGCAGTATTTT. It codes for CARVRSSTDTQYF. This sequence joins TRBV5-3 and TRBJ2-3; no reliable D call. TRBV5-3 carries the ORF label, with uncertain function. The CDR3 consists of 13 residues. V dropped 7 bases and J dropped 0 bases, with 9 bases sitting between them.

The chain recombines TRBV4-2 with TRBJ2-3; the match to TRBD2 covers 9 bases. V lost 0 bases to trimming and J lost 4 bases; unmatched junction nucleotides: 5. This CDR3 is built from 16 residues. Germline CDR1 reads LGHNA; CDR2 reads YNFKEQ. The CDR3 nucleotides are TGTGCCAGCAGCCAAGATGGCGGGGGGGCCCCAGATACGCAGTATTTT. It translates to CASSQDGGGAPDTQYF.

The chain combines TRBV6-5 with TRBJ1-6; 7 nucleotides line up with TRBD1. Looked up from germline, CDR1 is MNHEY and CDR2 is SVGAGI. The CDR3 covers 15 residues. The V gene end was trimmed by 4 bases and the J gene end by 7 bases; junction bases not matched to a gene: 7. The CDR3 region has the DNA TGTGCCAGCAGTTCGACAGGGACTCTGAATTCACCCCTCCACTTT. This gives the protein CASSSTGTLNSPLHF.

The chain has TRBV28 and TRBJ1-1; D is unclear. The CDR3 has 12 amino acids. V was pared by 6 bases and J by 1 base, with 6 bases between. The germline V gene encodes CDR1 MDHEN and CDR2 SYDVKM. The CDR3 DNA reads TGTGCCAGCAGGCAAGGGAACACTGAAGCTTTCTTT. Its translation is CASRQGNTEAFF.

DNA of the CDR3: TGTGCCAGCTCATCCTCCAGGGGACCAGGGCAGCCCCAGCATTTT. It encodes CASSSSRGPGQPQHF. V and J are TRBV18 and TRBJ1-5, with TRBD1 as a possible D gene (6 bases). The CDR3 spans 15 residues. The V gene's germline CDR1 is KGHSH and CDR2 LQKENI. The ends were cut back, 5 bases at V and 7 bases at J, with 18 bases in the middle.